This T cell receptor beta chain was captured in a study of CD8 T cell repertoires and HIV-1 epitope variants (dated by TCRdb to the early 2020s). General notes on the study: T cells were stimulated in separate culture wells with each of twenty-five peptides representing autologous and known Gag and Nef epitope variants. Control conditions included a CMV, EBV and flu peptide pool, the Ebola AY9 epitope as negative control, and a no-peptide well. For 10 days the cultures were kept in IMDM with gentamicin, and on days 3 and 7 half of the media was changed with IL-2, IL-7 and IL-15 added. Running each culture condition in triplicate, except for one peptide done in duplicate, gave a total of approximately 90 T cell cultures. Using the EasySep Human T Cell Enrichment Kit, T cells were enriched and then co-cultured with an equal number of autologous T cell-negative cells acting as antigen-presenting cells. Tested epitopes included three Gag epitope families and Nef HW9 and YT9. An aliquot of 1M T cells was set aside as an uncultured baseline condition, separate from the roughly 84 T cell cultures. Broad study findings and their caveats: The assay identified only TCR beta chains and indicated proliferation to antigen, not T cell function or cytokine profile. Of the nine antigen-specific TCR beta clonotypes identified, six appeared cross-reactive for autologous or known escape epitope variants. Roughly 5 clonotypes recognized the Nef KF9 family and one clonotype recognized the HW9 family, while no responses to the TAALDMSHF plasma variant were seen.

Many counts were recorded for this clone. What antigen it recognizes has not been identified. Base qualities are missing; no much larger clone stands one base away. The EasySep Human CD8+ T Cell Enrichment Kit was used on day 10 to isolate CD8+ T cells from every culture. Sequencing of TCR beta CDR3 regions was done on the immunoSEQ platform at survey depth. The QIAamp DNA micro kit was used to extract genomic DNA from every cultured and uncultured CD8+ T cell population. The study's processing was this. Samples with fewer than 5,000 productive reads were excluded, resulting in the removal of about 6.5% of the 75 HIV peptide-stimulated cultures. A MANAFEST web app trimmed sequences to CDR3 and removed nonproductive sequences, CDR3s under 5 amino acids, and those not starting C or ending F/W. To count as antigen-specific, a clonotype had to be expanded in at least 2 of 3 replicates compared with the no-peptide control at FDR 0.01, and only within one epitope family. A frequency at least fivefold higher than in wells stimulated with peptides from other epitope families was additionally required for specific clonotypes. Drawn from immuneACCESS, this table holds only the in-frame rearrangements with V and J called that TCRdb kept. Clones are partly lost; checked studies trace under half to an unresolved V gene and leave the rest unexplained. V, J and clone size were drawn from that table, and D and trimming were deduced from the DNA. Within this sample are more than 85,000 clones, with roughly four fifths of them counted one time only. Roughly 24% of the sample is held by the ten biggest clonotypes.

The CDR3, from cysteine to phenylalanine, totals 11 residues. Only CDR3 DNA remains: 33 bases, in frame from the first base. The germline V gene supplies CDR1 MNHEY and CDR2 SVGAGI. Deletion took 6 bases off V and 8 bases off J, with a span of 7 bases between the germline ends. The source is a male donor with HIV. Sequencing was carried out using uncultured baseline CD8+ T cells from peripheral blood mononuclear cells (PBMCs). The rearranged segments are TRBV6-5 and TRBJ1-4; no D segment can be confidently identified. The DNA sequence is given as TGTGCCAGCAGGGCCCGGGAAAAACTGTTTTTT. It is translated as CASRAREKLFF.